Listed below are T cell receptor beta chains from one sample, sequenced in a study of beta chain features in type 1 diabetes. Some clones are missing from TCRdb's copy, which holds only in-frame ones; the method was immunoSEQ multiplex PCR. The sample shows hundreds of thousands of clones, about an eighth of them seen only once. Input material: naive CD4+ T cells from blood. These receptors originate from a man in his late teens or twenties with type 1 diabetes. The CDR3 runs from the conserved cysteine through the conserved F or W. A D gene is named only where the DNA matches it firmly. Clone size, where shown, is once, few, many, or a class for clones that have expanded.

TGTGCCTGGAGTGGATGGGGCGCCTTGAATGAAGCTTTCTTT | CAWSGWGALNEAFF | TRBV30 | 14 | few | NA | TRBJ1-1
TGTGCCAGCAGCGTGTACAGGGGCGAGACCCAGTACTTC | CASSVYRGETQYF | TRBV7-2 | 13 | NA | TRBD1 | TRBJ2-5
TGTGCCAGCAGGTCAAGCTCCTACGAGCAGTACTTC | CASRSSSYEQYF | TRBV5-6 | 12 | NA | NA | TRBJ2-7
TGCGCCAGCAGCCCGGACCGGTCCTACAATGAGCAGTTCTTC | CASSPDRSYNEQFF | TRBV5-1 | 14 | few | NA | TRBJ2-1
TGTGCCTGGAGTGTACAGGGGAAACTGTTTTTT | CAWSVQGKLFF | TRBV30 | 11 | NA | TRBD1 | TRBJ1-4
TGTGCCTGGCGGACTAGCGGAGGGAGGGAGACCCAGTACTTC | CAWRTSGGRETQYF | TRBV30 | 14 | few | TRBD2 | TRBJ2-5
TGCAGCGTTGCTGTGGCAGCCGTCACCACTGAAGCTTTCTTT | CSVAVAAVTTEAFF | TRBV29-1 | 14 | few | NA | TRBJ1-1
TGTGCCAGCAGCTTAGATGGCAGGAGGAGCGATGGCTACACCTTC | CASSLDGRRSDGYTF | TRBV7-2 | 15 | NA | NA | TRBJ1-2
TGTGCCAGCAGTCTTGAGCGGGTCTACAATGAGCAGTTCTTC | CASSLERVYNEQFF | TRBV14 | 14 | NA | NA | TRBJ2-1
TGTGCCATCAGTGAAGGTCTCGGGACAGGGTTCACTGAAGCTTTCTTT | CAISEGLGTGFTEAFF | TRBV10-3 | 16 | NA | TRBD1 | TRBJ1-1
TGTGCCAGCAGCTTAGTGTTTGGGACAGATCTCGCTGGCTACACCTTC | CASSLVFGTDLAGYTF | TRBV7-2 | 16 | few | TRBD1 | TRBJ1-2
TGTGCCTGGAGTGTACCGGGAGGCAATCAGCCCCAGCATTTT | CAWSVPGGNQPQHF | TRBV30 | 14 | NA | NA | TRBJ1-5
TGCGCCAGCAGCTTGGAGCGTAGGGGTCGATTTAATTCACCCCTCCACTTT | CASSLERRGRFNSPLHF | TRBV5-1 | 17 | NA | NA | TRBJ1-6
TGTGCCAGCAGCCCCAGGGGGCTCCCGAACCACGAGCAGTACTTC | CASSPRGLPNHEQYF | TRBV7-9 | 15 | NA | TRBD1 | TRBJ2-7
TGTGCCAGCCTTAACTTCGGGGGTCAAGAGACCCAGTACTTC | CASLNFGGQETQYF | TRBV5-4 | 14 | NA | NA | TRBJ2-5
TGTGCTAGCAGCTTAGCCTACACAGATACGCAGTATTTT | CASSLAYTDTQYF | TRBV7-7 | 13 | once | NA | TRBJ2-3
TGTGCCCACAGGACACAGGGTGGCGAGCAGTACTTC | CAHRTQGGEQYF | TRBV28 | 12 | NA | NA | TRBJ2-7
TGTGCCAGCAGTTACGGTACGGGCAATGAGCAGTTCTTC | CASSYGTGNEQFF | TRBV6-6 | 13 | NA | NA | TRBJ2-1